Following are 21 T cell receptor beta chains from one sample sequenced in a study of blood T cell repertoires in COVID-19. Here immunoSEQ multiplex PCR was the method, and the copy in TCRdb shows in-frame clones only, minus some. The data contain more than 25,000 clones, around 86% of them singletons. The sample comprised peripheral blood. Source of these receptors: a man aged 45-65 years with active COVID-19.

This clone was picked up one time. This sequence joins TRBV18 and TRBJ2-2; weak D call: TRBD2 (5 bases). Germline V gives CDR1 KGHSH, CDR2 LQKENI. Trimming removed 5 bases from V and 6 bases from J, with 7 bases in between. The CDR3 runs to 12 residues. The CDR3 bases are TGTGCCAGCTCAGAGAGGGCCGGGGAGCTGTTTTTT. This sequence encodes CASSERAGELFF.

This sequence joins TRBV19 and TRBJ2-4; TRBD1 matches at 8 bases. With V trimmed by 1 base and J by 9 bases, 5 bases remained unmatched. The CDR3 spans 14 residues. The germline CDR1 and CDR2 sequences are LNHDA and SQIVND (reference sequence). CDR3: CASSIVGTGGIQYF. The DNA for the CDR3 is TGTGCCAGTAGTATAGTAGGGACAGGTGGCATTCAGTACTTC.

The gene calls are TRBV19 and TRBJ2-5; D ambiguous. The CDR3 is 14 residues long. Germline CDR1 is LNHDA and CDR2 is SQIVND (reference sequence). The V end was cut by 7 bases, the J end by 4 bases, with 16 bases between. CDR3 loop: CASKVAPRGETQYF. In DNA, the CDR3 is TGTGCCAGTAAGGTGGCTCCCCGAGGAGAGACCCAGTACTTC.

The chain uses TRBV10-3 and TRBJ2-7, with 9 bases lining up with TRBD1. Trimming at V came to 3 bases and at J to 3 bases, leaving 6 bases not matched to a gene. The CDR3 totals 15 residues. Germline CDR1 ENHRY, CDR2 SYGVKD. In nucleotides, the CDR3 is TGTGCCATCAGTGACCGGGACAGGGAAGACTACGAGCAGTACTTC. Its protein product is CAISDRDREDYEQYF.

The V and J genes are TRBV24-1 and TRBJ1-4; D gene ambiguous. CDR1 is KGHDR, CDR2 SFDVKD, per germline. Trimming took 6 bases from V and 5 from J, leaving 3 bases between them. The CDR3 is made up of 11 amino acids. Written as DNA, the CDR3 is TGTGCCACCAGTTCGAATGAAAAACTGTTTTTT. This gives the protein CATSSNEKLFF.

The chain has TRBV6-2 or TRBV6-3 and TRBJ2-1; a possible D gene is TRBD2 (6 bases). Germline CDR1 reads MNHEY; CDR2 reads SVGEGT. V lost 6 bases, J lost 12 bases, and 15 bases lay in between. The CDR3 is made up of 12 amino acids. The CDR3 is CASSEGPTRQFF. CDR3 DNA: TGTGCCAGCAGCGAAGGGCCGACTAGGCAGTTCTTC.

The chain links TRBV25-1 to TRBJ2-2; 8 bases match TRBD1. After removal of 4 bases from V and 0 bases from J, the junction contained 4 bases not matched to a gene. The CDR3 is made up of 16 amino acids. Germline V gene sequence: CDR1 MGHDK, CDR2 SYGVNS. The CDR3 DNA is TGTGCCAGCAGTGGACCGGACAGGGCGAACACCGGGGAGCTGTTTTTT. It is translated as CASSGPDRANTGELFF.

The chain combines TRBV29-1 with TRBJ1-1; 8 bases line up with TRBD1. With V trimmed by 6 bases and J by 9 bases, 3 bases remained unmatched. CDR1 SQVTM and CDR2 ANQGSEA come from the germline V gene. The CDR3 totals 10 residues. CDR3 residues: CSVYRGKAFF. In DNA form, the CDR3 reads TGCAGCGTGTACAGGGGGAAAGCTTTCTTT.

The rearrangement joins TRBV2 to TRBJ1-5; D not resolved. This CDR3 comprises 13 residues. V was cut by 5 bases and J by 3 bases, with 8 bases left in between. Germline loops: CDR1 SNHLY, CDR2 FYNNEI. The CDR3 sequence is CASSPGFNQPQHF. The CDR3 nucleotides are TGTGCCAGCAGTCCGGGGTTCAATCAGCCCCAGCATTTT.

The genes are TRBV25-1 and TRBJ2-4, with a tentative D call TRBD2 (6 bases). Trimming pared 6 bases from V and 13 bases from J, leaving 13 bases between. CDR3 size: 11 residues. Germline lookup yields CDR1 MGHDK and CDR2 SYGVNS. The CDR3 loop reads CASRGSGLQYF. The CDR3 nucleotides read TGTGCCAGCAGGGGGAGCGGGTTGCAGTACTTC.

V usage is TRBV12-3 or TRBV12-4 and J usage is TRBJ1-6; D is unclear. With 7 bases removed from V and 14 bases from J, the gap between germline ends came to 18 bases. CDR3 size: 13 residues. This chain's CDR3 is CASTAWSKEALHF. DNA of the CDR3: TGTGCCAGCACCGCATGGTCCAAGGAGGCCCTCCACTTT.

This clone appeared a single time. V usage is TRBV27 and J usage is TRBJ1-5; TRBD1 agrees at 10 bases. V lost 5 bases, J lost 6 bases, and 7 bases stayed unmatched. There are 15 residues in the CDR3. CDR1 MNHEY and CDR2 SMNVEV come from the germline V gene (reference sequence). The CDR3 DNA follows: TGTGCCAGCAGTAGACAGGGGGCGCGATCTCAGCCCCAGCATTTT. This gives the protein CASSRQGARSQPQHF.

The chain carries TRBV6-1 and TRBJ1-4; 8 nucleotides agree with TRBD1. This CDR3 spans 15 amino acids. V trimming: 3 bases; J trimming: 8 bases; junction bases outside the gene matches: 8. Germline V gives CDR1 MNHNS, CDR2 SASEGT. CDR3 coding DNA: TGTGCCAGCAGTGACCTTGGGACAGGCTGGGAAAAACTGTTTTTT. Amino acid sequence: CASSDLGTGWEKLFF.

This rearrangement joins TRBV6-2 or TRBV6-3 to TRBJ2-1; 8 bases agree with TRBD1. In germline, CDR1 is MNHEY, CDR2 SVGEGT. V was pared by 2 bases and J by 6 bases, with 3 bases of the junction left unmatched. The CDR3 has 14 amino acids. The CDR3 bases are TGTGCCAGCAGTTACGGGGGACAGGTCAATGAGCAGTTCTTC. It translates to CASSYGGQVNEQFF.

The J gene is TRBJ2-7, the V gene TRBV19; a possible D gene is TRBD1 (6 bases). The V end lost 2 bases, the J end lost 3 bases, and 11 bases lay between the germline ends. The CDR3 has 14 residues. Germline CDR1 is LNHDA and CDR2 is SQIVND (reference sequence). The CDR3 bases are TGTGCCAGTAGTATAAATGACAGGTACTACGAGCAGTACTTC. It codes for CASSINDRYYEQYF.

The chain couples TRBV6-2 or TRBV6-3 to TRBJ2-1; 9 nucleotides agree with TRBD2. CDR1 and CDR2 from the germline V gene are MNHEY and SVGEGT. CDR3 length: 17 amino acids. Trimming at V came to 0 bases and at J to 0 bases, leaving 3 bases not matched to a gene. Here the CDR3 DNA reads TGTGCCAGCAGTTACTCGTATAGCGGGAGCTCCTACAATGAGCAGTTCTTC. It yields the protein CASSYSYSGSSYNEQFF.

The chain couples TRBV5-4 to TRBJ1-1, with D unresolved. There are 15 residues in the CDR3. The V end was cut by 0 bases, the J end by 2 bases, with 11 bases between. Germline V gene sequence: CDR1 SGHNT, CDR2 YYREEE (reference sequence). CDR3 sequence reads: CASSLAGVANTEAFF. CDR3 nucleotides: TGTGCCAGCAGCTTGGCCGGGGTGGCAAACACTGAAGCTTTCTTT.

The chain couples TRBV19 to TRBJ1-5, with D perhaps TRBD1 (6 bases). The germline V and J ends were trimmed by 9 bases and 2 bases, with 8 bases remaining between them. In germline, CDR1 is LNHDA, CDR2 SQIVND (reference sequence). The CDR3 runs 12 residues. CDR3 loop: CASRTGNQPQHF. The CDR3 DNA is TGTGCCAGCCGGACAGGCAATCAGCCCCAGCATTTT.

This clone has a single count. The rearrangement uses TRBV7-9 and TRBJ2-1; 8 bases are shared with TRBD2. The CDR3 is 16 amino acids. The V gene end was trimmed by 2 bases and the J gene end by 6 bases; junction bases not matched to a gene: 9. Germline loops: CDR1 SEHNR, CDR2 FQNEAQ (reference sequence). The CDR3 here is CASSLSGGGASNEQFF. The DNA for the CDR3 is TGTGCCAGCAGCTTATCGGGAGGGGGGGCCTCCAATGAGCAGTTCTTC.

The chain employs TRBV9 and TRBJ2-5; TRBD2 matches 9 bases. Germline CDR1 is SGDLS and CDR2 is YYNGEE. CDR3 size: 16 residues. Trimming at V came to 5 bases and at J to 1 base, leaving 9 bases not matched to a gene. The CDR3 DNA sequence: TGTGCCAGCAGTCCTAGCGGGGCGGGTCGCCAAGAGACCCAGTACTTC. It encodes CASSPSGAGRQETQYF.

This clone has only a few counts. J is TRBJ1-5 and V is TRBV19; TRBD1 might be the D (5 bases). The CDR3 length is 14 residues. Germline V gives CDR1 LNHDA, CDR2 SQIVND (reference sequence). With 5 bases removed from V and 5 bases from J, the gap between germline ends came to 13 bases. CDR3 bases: TGTGCCAGTAGTGTATACAGGTTCGATCAGCCCCAGCATTTT. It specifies CASSVYRFDQPQHF.